A selection of T cell receptor beta chains follows, all from one sample in a study of immune heterogeneity within non-small cell lung tumors. Each CDR3 protein is one row after TCRdb ran MiXCR on the multiplex PCR reads. This table has more than 9,000 distinct CDR3 sequences, more than 25% appearing once. Sequencing was carried out using lung tumor tissue. The receptors here all came from a man between 60 and 75 years old with non-small cell lung cancer. CDR3s include the opening cysteine and the closing phenylalanine or tryptophan. The D gene is left open where the match is weak. Clone sizes are given selectively: once, few, many, or a class where the clone is expanded.

V gene: TRBV5-5
clone size: NA
D gene: TRBD1
J gene: TRBJ2-7
CDR3 DNA: TGTGCCAGCAGCTTGGCAGGGGACAGCTTTAGCTCCTACGAGCAGTACTTC
CDR3 protein: CASSLAGDSFSSYEQYF

V gene: TRBV5-1
clone size: NA
D gene: NA
J gene: TRBJ2-1
CDR3 DNA: TGCGCCAGCAGGGACGAGGTGAATGAGCAGTTCTTC
CDR3 protein: CASRDEVNEQFF

V gene: TRBV7-8
clone size: NA
D gene: NA
J gene: TRBJ1-2
CDR3 DNA: TGTGCCAGCAGCTTTGGGATGACGGGCAGGGAAGATGGCTACACCTTC
CDR3 protein: CASSFGMTGREDGYTF

V gene: TRBV6-9
clone size: NA
D gene: TRBD2
J gene: TRBJ2-5
CDR3 DNA: TGTGCCAGCAGTTTCTCCACTAGCGGGAGCGGTCAAGAGACCCAGTACTTC
CDR3 protein: CASSFSTSGSGQETQYF

V gene: TRBV6-1
clone size: medium-sized
D gene: NA
J gene: TRBJ1-2
CDR3 DNA: TGTGCCAGCAGATCCACAGGGAATACCTATGGCTACACCTTC
CDR3 protein: CASRSTGNTYGYTF

V gene: TRBV3-2
clone size: NA
D gene: NA
J gene: TRBJ2-4
CDR3 DNA: TGTGCCAGCAGCCAAGATTGGACTAGCGGGAGCGAGAATCTAGCCAAAAACATTCAGTACTTC
CDR3 protein: CASSQDWTSGSENLAKNIQYF

V gene: TRBV19
clone size: NA
D gene: NA
J gene: TRBJ1-5
CDR3 DNA: TGTGCCAGTAACCCAGGGAGGAATCAGCCCCAGCATTTT
CDR3 protein: CASNPGRNQPQHF

V gene: TRBV27
clone size: medium-sized
D gene: NA
J gene: TRBJ1-2
CDR3 DNA: TGTGCCAGCAGGAGAGACAGAAATAACTATGGCTACACCTTC
CDR3 protein: CASRRDRNNYGYTF

V gene: TRBV29-1
clone size: few
D gene: NA
J gene: TRBJ1-1
CDR3 DNA: TGCAGCGTCTATCGGGGTAGGGGAACTGAAGCTTTCTTT
CDR3 protein: CSVYRGRGTEAFF

V gene: TRBV20-1
clone size: medium-sized
D gene: TRBD2
J gene: TRBJ2-7
CDR3 DNA: TGCAGTGTCCTAGCGGGGGAATCCTACGAGCAGTACTTC
CDR3 protein: CSVLAGESYEQYF

V gene: TRBV6-1
clone size: many
D gene: TRBD1
J gene: TRBJ1-2
CDR3 DNA: TGTGCCAGCAGGCCCACAGGGGGTCGCTACACCTTC
CDR3 protein: CASRPTGGRYTF

V gene: TRBV28
clone size: NA
D gene: NA
J gene: TRBJ2-2
CDR3 DNA: TGTGCCAGCAGTTTAGGGAGCGGAGGCACCGGGGAGCTGTTTTTT
CDR3 protein: CASSLGSGGTGELFF

V gene: TRBV19
clone size: NA
D gene: TRBD1
J gene: TRBJ2-7
CDR3 DNA: TGTGCCAGTAGTATACGGGGACAGGGAGACGAGCAGTACTTC
CDR3 protein: CASSIRGQGDEQYF

V gene: TRBV19
clone size: many
D gene: TRBD1
J gene: TRBJ2-7
CDR3 DNA: TGTGCCAGTAGTACAACAGGGGGAGGACACGAGCAGTACTTC
CDR3 protein: CASSTTGGGHEQYF

V gene: TRBV28
clone size: few
D gene: NA
J gene: TRBJ2-6
CDR3 DNA: TGTGCCAGCACCCTCTCTGGGGCCAACGTCCTGACTTTC
CDR3 protein: CASTLSGANVLTF

V gene: TRBV20-1
clone size: medium-sized
D gene: TRBD2
J gene: TRBJ2-5
CDR3 DNA: TGCAGTGCTAGAGGGGGGACTAGCCTCCAAGAGACCCAGTACTTC
CDR3 protein: CSARGGTSLQETQYF